This TCR beta chain was captured by sequencing in a study of a mutant IDH1 vaccine in newly diagnosed glioma. Study details: Treated individuals were about 60% male and around 40% female, averaging roughly 44 years of age. The therapy given earlier, which was standard therapy, consisted of radiotherapy, temozolomide, or both, and most of the patients received both. Study-wide findings and caveats: Detectable vaccine-induced immune responses arose in roughly 93% of patients. Variations in leading peripheral T cell clonotypes appeared to have no connection with pseudoprogression.

Documented time point: baseline, week 1 (first vaccination visit). The treatment denotes: pre-vaccination baseline after standard-of-care therapy. Trimming shortened V by 8 bases and J by 2 bases, and 15 bases separated the two germline ends. The CDR3 is made up of 13 amino acids. Germline V gene sequence: CDR1 SQVTM, CDR2 ANQGSEA. The assay was immunoSEQ multiplex PCR, and TCRdb's table has in-frame clones only and misses some. Counted here are about 92,000 clones, 83% occurring once; the ten biggest clones make up roughly 6.8%. For this clone: Its cognate antigen is unknown.

The TCR comes from a woman between 50 and 59 years old with glioma. The genes are TRBV29-1 and TRBJ2-5; no clear D. The material sequenced was PBMCs, taken from a glioma patient treated with radiotherapy, temozolomide or both. CDR3 protein: CSIVHPVQETQYF. The CDR3 DNA reads TGCAGCATCGTCCACCCTGTACAAGAGACCCAGTACTTC.